Many counts were recorded for the clone carrying this TCR beta chain. It was RNA transcripts that yielded the amplified TCR beta CDR3 regions. A set of HTBI primers served as the primers for a first-round RT-PCR of the TCR CDR3. TCRdb re-derived calls from the multiplex PCR reads in MiXCR, one entry per CDR3 protein. This sample has some 500,000 distinct CDR3 sequences, with around a quarter found just once. J lost 5 bases, V lost 0 bases, and 5 bases had no gene match. This CDR3 region has 15 residues. Germline assignment: CDR1 SGHVS and CDR2 FQNEAQ. This entry is derived from a study of T cells in Graves' hyperthyroidism and ophthalmopathy.

V gene TRBV7-8 combines with J gene TRBJ2-7, with 9 bases that match TRBD1. This receptor was taken from a woman aged 25-40 years with Graves' ophthalmopathy. The sequencing sample was made of blood. In DNA form, the CDR3 reads TGTGCCAGCAGCTTAGCTTACAGGGGGCAAAACGAGCAGTACTTC. It is translated as CASSLAYRGQNEQYF.